This TCR beta chain was profiled in a study of control samples from healthy donors and cancer patients (dated by TCRdb to the early 2020s). The junction carries 12 bases between V and J, which are trimmed by 4 bases and 6 bases respectively. CDR1 and CDR2 were assigned from the germline V gene as WSHSY and SAAADI. The CDR3 holds 13 amino acids from the cysteine to the phenylalanine. The CDR3 DNA has 39 bases and is translated from base 1. Libraries were built with the immunoSEQ multiplex PCR assay. Sourced from immuneACCESS, this table was stored by TCRdb with only in-frame sequences that have V and J called. A share of the clones is absent; for the studies checked, an unresolved V gene accounts for under half, and the remainder has no known explanation. This sample comprises 130,000 or so clones, roughly 90% of them detected only once. The ten most abundant clones make up 40% of the sample. This clone was picked up a small number of times. The clone's antigen remains unknown. There are no base qualities to consult, and no much larger clone falls within one base.

The TCR comes from a man between 50 and 59 years old in good health. The sequenced sample was blood. Rearrangement joined TRBV10-2 to TRBJ1-1; the D region possibly corresponds to TRBD1 (6 bases align). CDR3 reads: CASSVGGGPEAFF. The DNA sequence follows: TGCGCCAGCAGTGTGGGGGGGGGCCCTGAAGCTTTCTTT.